The rows below give T cell receptor beta chains drawn from one sample of a study of cytomegalovirus exposure and HLA in healthy donors. Sequencing was performed with immunoSEQ multiplex PCR; in TCRdb, only in-frame clones are kept and a portion is missing. The top ten clones hold approximately 3.1% of a sample with fewer than 250,000 clones, 74% of them seen once. Sample: PBMCs. The receptor source for this set is a woman aged 25 to 39 in good health and CMV-seropositive. Each CDR3 is given with its conserved first and last residue. D genes are given only for firm matches. Clone size, where shown, is once, few, many, or a class for clones that have expanded.

abundance: .; j_gene: TRBJ1-1; d_gene: TRBD1; v_gene: TRBV28; CDR3aa: CASSDTGGVGMNTEAFF; CDR3nt: TGTGCCAGCAGTGACACAGGGGGCGTAGGCATGAACACTGAAGCTTTCTTT
abundance: few; j_gene: TRBJ1-1; d_gene: .; v_gene: TRBV29-1; CDR3aa: CSVYYGGLNTEAFF; CDR3nt: TGCAGCGTTTATTACGGCGGTTTAAACACTGAAGCTTTCTTT
abundance: .; j_gene: TRBJ2-1; d_gene: TRBD2; v_gene: TRBV9; CDR3aa: CASSVGGRSTYNEQFF; CDR3nt: TGTGCCAGCAGCGTAGGCGGGAGGAGTACTTACAATGAGCAGTTCTTC
abundance: .; j_gene: TRBJ2-7; d_gene: TRBD2; v_gene: TRBV2; CDR3aa: CASRLTSGGYEQYF; CDR3nt: TGTGCCAGCAGACTGACTAGCGGGGGCTACGAGCAGTACTTC
abundance: .; j_gene: TRBJ2-7; d_gene: .; v_gene: TRBV11-2; CDR3aa: CASSLVWGRSTYEQYF; CDR3nt: TGTGCCAGCAGCTTAGTCTGGGGGCGGTCAACCTACGAGCAGTACTTC
abundance: once; j_gene: TRBJ1-1; d_gene: .; v_gene: TRBV6-1; CDR3aa: CASSKVTGLGTEAFF; CDR3nt: TGTGCCAGCAGTAAAGTGACTGGGTTGGGCACTGAAGCTTTCTTT
abundance: .; j_gene: TRBJ2-5; d_gene: .; v_gene: TRBV11-2; CDR3aa: CASSLRGGAETQYF; CDR3nt: TGTGCCAGCAGCTTAAGAGGGGGAGCAGAGACCCAGTACTTC
abundance: .; j_gene: TRBJ2-1; d_gene: TRBD2; v_gene: TRBV19; CDR3aa: CASSIGGFSYNEQFF; CDR3nt: TGTGCCAGTAGTATCGGGGGGTTCTCCTACAATGAGCAGTTCTTC
abundance: once; j_gene: TRBJ2-2; d_gene: TRBD2; v_gene: TRBV18; CDR3aa: CASSPRSSGSANTGELFF; CDR3nt: TGTGCCAGCTCACCCCGGAGCAGCGGGAGTGCGAACACCGGGGAGCTGTTTTTT
abundance: .; j_gene: TRBJ1-1; d_gene: TRBD1; v_gene: TRBV19; CDR3aa: CASSYSGQAEAFF; CDR3nt: TGTGCCAGTAGCTACTCCGGACAGGCTGAAGCTTTCTTT
abundance: .; j_gene: TRBJ2-7; d_gene: TRBD1; v_gene: TRBV5-1; CDR3aa: CASSPSTGAYEQYF; CDR3nt: TGCGCCAGCAGCCCCTCGACAGGGGCCTACGAGCAGTACTTC
abundance: .; j_gene: TRBJ1-1; d_gene: TRBD1; v_gene: TRBV5-1; CDR3aa: CASSFGQGGTEAFF; CDR3nt: TGCGCCAGCAGCTTTGGACAGGGGGGCACTGAAGCTTTCTTT
abundance: .; j_gene: TRBJ2-7; d_gene: TRBD2; v_gene: TRBV10-3; CDR3aa: CAISSRGRGYEQYF; CDR3nt: TGTGCCATCAGTTCCCGGGGGAGGGGCTACGAGCAGTACTTC
abundance: .; j_gene: TRBJ2-7; d_gene: .; v_gene: TRBV19; CDR3aa: CASSPSRGPYEQYF; CDR3nt: TGTGCCAGTAGTCCCTCCAGGGGTCCCTACGAGCAGTACTTC
abundance: .; j_gene: TRBJ2-7; d_gene: TRBD1; v_gene: TRBV5-1; CDR3aa: CASSRDSHAYEQYF; CDR3nt: TGCGCCAGCAGCCGGGACAGCCATGCCTACGAGCAGTACTTC
abundance: few; j_gene: TRBJ2-1; d_gene: TRBD2; v_gene: TRBV10-2; CDR3aa: CASSDSSGRAGNEQFF; CDR3nt: TGCGCCAGCAGTGATTCTAGCGGGAGGGCCGGTAATGAGCAGTTCTTC
abundance: .; j_gene: TRBJ2-7; d_gene: .; v_gene: TRBV7-9; CDR3aa: CSSSSLGQLGRVEQYF; CDR3nt: TGTTCCAGCAGCTCTCTAGGACAGTTGGGGAGAGTCGAGCAGTACTTC
abundance: few; j_gene: TRBJ2-7; d_gene: TRBD2; v_gene: TRBV7-9; CDR3aa: CASSWTSGSGEQYF; CDR3nt: TGTGCCAGCAGTTGGACTAGCGGGAGTGGAGAGCAGTACTTC
abundance: .; j_gene: TRBJ2-7; d_gene: TRBD1; v_gene: TRBV27; CDR3aa: CASSLFTGDYEQYF; CDR3nt: TGTGCCAGCAGTTTATTCACAGGGGACTACGAGCAGTACTTC
abundance: .; j_gene: TRBJ2-7; d_gene: .; v_gene: TRBV5-4; CDR3aa: CASSPAAGEQYF; CDR3nt: TGTGCCAGCAGCCCTGCTGCGGGAGAGCAGTACTTC
abundance: .; j_gene: TRBJ2-5; d_gene: TRBD2; v_gene: TRBV29-1; CDR3aa: CSVDGGSETQYF; CDR3nt: TGCAGCGTTGACGGCGGGAGCGAGACCCAGTACTTC
abundance: .; j_gene: TRBJ2-7; d_gene: TRBD1; v_gene: TRBV5-4; CDR3aa: CASSGQGYEQYF; CDR3nt: TGTGCCAGCAGCGGACAGGGTTACGAGCAGTACTTC
abundance: .; j_gene: TRBJ2-3; d_gene: .; v_gene: TRBV19; CDR3aa: CASSIRLSTDTQYF; CDR3nt: TGTGCCAGTAGTATAAGACTGAGCACAGATACGCAGTATTTT